This TCR beta chain derives from a study of shared clonotypes between healthy human individuals. Broader study findings: On the whole, naive subsets had larger estimated richness than memory subsets had. Measured sharing among donors was expected to vary with sequencing depth.

Method: immunoSEQ multiplex PCR; TCRdb's copy keeps in-frame clones and lacks some. The sample records about 730,000 clones, 55% to 80% being singletons. This clone was counted a single time. Its target is unknown. CDR1 is SGHRS, CDR2 YFSETQ, per germline. This CDR3 region has 16 residues. The junction had 7 bases not matched to a gene; V was cut back by 4 bases and J by 5 bases. The receptor's source is a woman between 25 and 40 years old in good health. Material for sequencing was memory CD4+ T cells sorted from blood. This sample's subset: CD45RA-negative fraction. The chain employs TRBV5-1 and TRBJ2-1; 12 bases align to TRBD2. This CDR3 is CASSGLLAGGNNEQFF. The CDR3 DNA is TGCGCCAGCAGCGGATTACTAGCGGGGGGAAACAATGAGCAGTTCTTC.